This is a list of T cell receptor beta chains from one sample in a study of T cell responses to AZD1222 COVID-19 vaccine. Sequenced by immunoSEQ multiplex PCR; TCRdb stores in-frame clones only, minus some. The data contain around 140,000 clones, just over 85% of them seen just once; the ten biggest clones take up about 5%. Sequencing was performed on peripheral blood, taken 28 days after the second AZD1222 dose. These TCRs come from an adult who received the AZD1222 COVID-19 vaccine. Both conserved end residues are part of each CDR3. The D gene is left open where the match is weak. Not every row has a clone size; where given, it reads once, few, many or a size class.

TRBD2 | TRBJ2-1 | TRBV5-1 | . | CASSLVGTSIYNEQFF | TGCGCCAGCAGCTTGGTAGGGACTAGCATCTACAATGAGCAGTTCTTC
. | TRBJ2-1 | TRBV5-1 | . | CASSWTFSKDNEQFF | TGCGCCAGCAGTTGGACATTTTCGAAGGACAATGAGCAGTTCTTC
TRBD1 | TRBJ1-1 | TRBV28 | . | CASSSMGQGAEAFF | TGTGCCAGCAGCTCAATGGGACAGGGGGCTGAAGCTTTCTTT
TRBD2 | TRBJ2-2 | TRBV11-2 | . | CASSSTGTRRGTGELFF | TGTGCCAGCAGCTCCACCGGGACTAGGAGGGGCACCGGGGAGCTGTTTTTT
. | TRBJ2-1 | TRBV19 | . | CASSTTVSSYNEQFF | TGTGCCAGTAGTACGACCGTAAGCTCCTACAATGAGCAGTTCTTC
TRBD2 | TRBJ2-2 | TRBV14 | . | CASSRRTLAEAVTGELFF | TGTGCCAGCAGCCGACGCACACTAGCGGAGGCTGTGACCGGGGAGCTGTTTTTT
. | TRBJ1-3 | TRBV5-1 | . | CASSGGAPGNTIYF | TGCGCCAGCAGTGGGGGGGCTCCCGGAAACACCATATATTTT
. | TRBJ2-5 | TRBV7-8 | . | CASSQDRTLQETQYF | TGTGCCAGCAGCCAGGACAGAACATTGCAAGAGACCCAGTACTTC
. | TRBJ2-3 | TRBV18 | . | CASSLDESDTQYF | TGTGCCAGCTCACTTGACGAGTCAGATACGCAGTATTTT
. | TRBJ2-1 | TRBV11-3 | once | CASSLGPRSNEQFF | TGTGCCAGCAGCTTAGGCCCCAGGAGCAATGAGCAGTTCTTC
. | TRBJ2-1 | TRBV11-3 | . | CASSPRQNYNEQFF | TGTGCCAGCAGCCCGAGACAGAACTACAATGAGCAGTTCTTC
TRBD2 | TRBJ2-5 | TRBV12-3/TRBV12-4 | few | CASSLAGVETQYF | TGTGCCAGCAGTCTAGCGGGGGTTGAGACCCAGTACTTC
. | TRBJ1-1 | TRBV14 | . | CASSRHWGGTEAFF | TGTGCCAGCAGCCGGCATTGGGGGGGCACTGAAGCTTTCTTT
TRBD1 | TRBJ1-6 | TRBV7-9 | . | CASSPGQGGYNSPLHF | TGTGCCAGCAGTCCCGGACAGGGGGGCTATAATTCACCCCTCCACTTT
. | TRBJ1-1 | TRBV6-5 | . | CASSWDGGNTEAFF | TGTGCCAGCAGTTGGGACGGGGGGAACACTGAAGCTTTCTTT
. | TRBJ2-7 | TRBV13 | . | CASSPGTGSYEQYF | TGTGCCAGCAGCCCAGGGACGGGCTCCTACGAGCAGTACTTC
. | TRBJ1-2 | TRBV19 | . | CASRAVEVSYGYTF | TGTGCCAGTCGCGCCGTCGAGGTATCCTATGGCTACACCTTC
. | TRBJ1-2 | TRBV19 | . | CASSINGNYGYTF | TGTGCCAGTAGTATAAATGGGAACTATGGCTACACCTTC
TRBD1 | TRBJ1-1 | TRBV19 | . | CASSIGNRGPSTEAFF | TGTGCCAGTAGTATTGGGAACAGGGGGCCAAGCACTGAAGCTTTCTTT
. | TRBJ1-2 | TRBV5-4 | . | CASSLGYGYTF | TGTGCCAGCAGCTTGGGCTATGGCTACACCTTC
. | TRBJ2-4 | TRBV19 | . | CASSPTGENIQYF | TGTGCCAGTAGTCCGACGGGGGAGAACATTCAGTACTTC
. | TRBJ1-1 | TRBV7-9 | . | CASTRGGFTEAFF | TGTGCCAGCACCCGGGGAGGTTTCACTGAAGCTTTCTTT
TRBD1 | TRBJ2-4 | TRBV2 | . | CASTEGTGIGNIQYF | TGTGCCAGCACCGAGGGGACAGGGATTGGAAACATTCAGTACTTC
. | TRBJ1-4 | TRBV2 | . | CASSGTATTNEKLFF | TGTGCCAGCAGTGGGACAGCAACAACTAATGAAAAACTGTTTTTT
. | TRBJ2-2 | TRBV7-9 | once | CASSLEGLIGGGELFF | TGTGCCAGCAGCTTAGAAGGGCTTATTGGCGGAGGGGAGCTGTTTTTT
TRBD1 | TRBJ1-4 | TRBV19 | once | CASPGTGEDGHEKLFF | TGTGCCAGCCCCGGGACAGGGGAAGATGGGCATGAAAAACTGTTTTTT
. | TRBJ1-6 | TRBV11-2 | . | CASRTDRPPLHF | TGTGCCAGCAGAACAGACAGGCCACCCCTCCACTTT
. | TRBJ2-3 | TRBV10-3 | . | CAISVGGTMEAQYF | TGTGCCATCAGTGTAGGCGGGACCATGGAGGCGCAGTATTTT
. | TRBJ2-1 | TRBV19 | . | CASSPRQTILYNEQFF | TGTGCCAGTAGTCCGAGACAGACAATTCTCTACAATGAGCAGTTCTTC
TRBD1 | TRBJ1-2 | TRBV19 | . | CASLRGPNYGYTF | TGTGCCAGTCTTAGGGGGCCTAACTATGGCTACACCTTC
. | TRBJ2-7 | TRBV11-3 | once | CASSRNYAGEQYF | TGTGCCAGCAGCCGAAACTACGCCGGAGAGCAGTACTTC
TRBD1 | TRBJ1-6 | TRBV18 | . | CASSPPGTGNSPLHF | TGTGCCAGCTCACCACCGGGGACAGGGAATTCACCCCTCCACTTT
. | TRBJ1-3 | TRBV15 | . | CATSPQGNTIYF | TGTGCCACCAGCCCACAGGGAAACACCATATATTTT
. | TRBJ2-3 | TRBV30 | once | CAWSGFDTGGDTQYF | TGTGCCTGGAGTGGGTTTGATACCGGGGGTGATACGCAGTATTTT
. | TRBJ1-6 | TRBV6-1 | . | CASSSGILNSPLHF | TGTGCCAGCAGTTCCGGGATTCTTAATTCACCCCTCCACTTT
. | TRBJ2-1 | TRBV10-3 | . | CAISGFSSYSEQFF | TGTGCCATCAGTGGTTTTTCCAGCTATAGCGAGCAGTTCTTC
. | TRBJ2-2 | TRBV2 | . | CARGLTGELFF | TGTGCCAGAGGACTCACCGGGGAGCTGTTTTTT
. | TRBJ1-1 | TRBV19 | . | CASSSGARGNTEAFF | TGTGCCAGTAGTTCGGGGGCTCGGGGGAACACTGAAGCTTTCTTT
. | TRBJ2-5 | TRBV6-5 | . | CASSYRVGETQYF | TGTGCCAGCAGTTACAGGGTGGGGGAGACCCAGTACTTC
. | TRBJ2-5 | TRBV5-1 | . | CASSSTGSGETQYF | TGCGCCAGCAGTTCCACAGGGAGCGGGGAGACCCAGTACTTC
. | TRBJ2-2 | TRBV30 | . | CAWSRGTGELFF | TGTGCCTGGAGTCGGGGGACCGGGGAGCTGTTTTTT
TRBD1 | TRBJ2-7 | TRBV28 | . | CASSFLGQGHDEQYF | TGTGCCAGCAGTTTTCTGGGACAGGGCCACGACGAGCAGTACTTC
. | TRBJ1-5 | TRBV7-2 | . | CASSLRIGAHQPQHF | TGTGCCAGCAGCTTAAGGATAGGGGCTCATCAGCCCCAGCATTTT
. | TRBJ2-2 | TRBV7-2 | . | CASSIPLTGELFF | TGTGCCAGCAGCATCCCCCTTACCGGGGAGCTGTTTTTT
. | TRBJ1-5 | TRBV7-9 | . | CASSSTDTPHQPQHF | TGTGCCAGCAGCTCGACGGACACACCACATCAGCCCCAGCATTTT
. | TRBJ2-7 | TRBV7-9 | few | CASSSSESYEQYF | TGTGCCAGCAGCTCCTCCGAGAGCTACGAGCAGTACTTC
. | TRBJ1-5 | TRBV6-1 | . | CASSEQGIGQPQHF | TGTGCCAGCAGTGAGCAGGGGATAGGGCAGCCCCAGCATTTT
TRBD2 | TRBJ2-1 | TRBV24-1 | . | CATSDVAGGIDEQFF | TGTGCCACCAGTGATGTAGCGGGGGGGATCGATGAGCAGTTCTTC
TRBD1 | TRBJ1-5 | TRBV24-1 | . | CATSDSGGGQGNQPQHF | TGTGCCACCAGTGATTCAGGGGGGGGACAGGGGAATCAGCCCCAGCATTTT
TRBD1 | TRBJ1-1 | TRBV11-2 | . | CASSLDYLAGGLGAFF | TGTGCCAGCAGCTTAGATTATTTGGCAGGGGGTCTGGGGGCTTTCTTT
. | TRBJ2-6 | TRBV23-1 | . | CASSRIPPGGARSGANVLTF | TGCGCCAGCAGTCGCATCCCTCCGGGCGGGGCTCGCTCTGGGGCCAACGTCCTGACTTTC
. | TRBJ2-3 | TRBV7-8 | once | CASSTGRTDTQYF | TGTGCCAGCAGCACTGGTCGCACAGATACGCAGTATTTT
. | TRBJ1-1 | TRBV19 | . | CASSISTEAEAFF | TGTGCCAGTAGTATCTCAACCGAGGCTGAAGCTTTCTTT
. | TRBJ2-5 | TRBV14 | . | CASSQDNQETQYF | TGTGCCAGCAGCCAAGATAATCAAGAGACCCAGTACTTC
TRBD2 | TRBJ2-1 | TRBV11-3 | . | CASSSLAGGYNEQFF | TGTGCCAGCAGCTCACTAGCGGGAGGGTACAATGAGCAGTTCTTC
TRBD1 | TRBJ2-3 | TRBV18 | . | CASSPGQGPARTDTQYF | TGTGCCAGCTCACCGGGACAGGGGCCCGCCCGCACAGATACGCAGTATTTT
. | TRBJ1-1 | TRBV28 | . | CASRGPWGNTEAFF | TGTGCCAGCCGAGGGCCGTGGGGGAACACTGAAGCTTTCTTT
TRBD1 | TRBJ2-7 | TRBV30 | . | CAWIPRGQPYEQYF | TGTGCCTGGATCCCAAGGGGACAGCCCTACGAGCAGTACTTC
TRBD2 | TRBJ2-1 | TRBV28 | few | CASSSEKSGGVYSEQFF | TGTGCCAGCAGTTCCGAAAAGAGCGGGGGGGTATATAGTGAGCAGTTCTTC
. | TRBJ1-1 | TRBV18 | . | CASSPLNPTGLNTEAFF | TGTGCCAGCTCACCCTTAAACCCGACAGGCTTGAACACTGAAGCTTTCTTT